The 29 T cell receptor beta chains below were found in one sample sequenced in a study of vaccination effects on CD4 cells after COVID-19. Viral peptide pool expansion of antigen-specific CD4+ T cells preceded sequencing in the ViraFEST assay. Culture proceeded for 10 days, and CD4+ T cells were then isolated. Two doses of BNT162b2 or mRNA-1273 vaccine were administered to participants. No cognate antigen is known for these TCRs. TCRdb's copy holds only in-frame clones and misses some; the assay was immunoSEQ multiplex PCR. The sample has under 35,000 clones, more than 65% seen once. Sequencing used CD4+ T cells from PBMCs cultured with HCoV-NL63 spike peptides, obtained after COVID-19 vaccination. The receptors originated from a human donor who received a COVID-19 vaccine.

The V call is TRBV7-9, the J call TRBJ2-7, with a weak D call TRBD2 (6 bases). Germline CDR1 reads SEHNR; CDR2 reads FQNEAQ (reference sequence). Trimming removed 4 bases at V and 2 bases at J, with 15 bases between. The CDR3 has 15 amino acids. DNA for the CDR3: TGTGCCAGCAGCTCTAGCGACATAACCCCCTACGAGCAGTACTTC. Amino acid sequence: CASSSSDITPYEQYF.

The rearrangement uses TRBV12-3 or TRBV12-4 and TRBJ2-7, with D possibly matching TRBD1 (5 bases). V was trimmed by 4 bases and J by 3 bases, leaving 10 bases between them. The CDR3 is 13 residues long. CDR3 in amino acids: CASSSDSSYEQYF. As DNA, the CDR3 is TGTGCCAGCAGTTCTGACAGCAGCTACGAGCAGTACTTC.

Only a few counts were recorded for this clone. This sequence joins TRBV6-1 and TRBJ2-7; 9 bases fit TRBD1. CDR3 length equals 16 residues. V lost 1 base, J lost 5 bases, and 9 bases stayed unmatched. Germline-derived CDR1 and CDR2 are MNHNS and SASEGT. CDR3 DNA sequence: TGTGCCAGCAGTGAAGTGAGCGGGACAGGGTTCCACGAGCAGTACTTC. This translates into CASSEVSGTGFHEQYF.

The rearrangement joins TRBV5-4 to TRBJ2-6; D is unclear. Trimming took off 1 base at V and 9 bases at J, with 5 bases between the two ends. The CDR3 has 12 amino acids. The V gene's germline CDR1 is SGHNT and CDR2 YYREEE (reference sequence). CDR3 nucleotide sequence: TGTGCCAGCAGCTTGTGGGGCAACGTCCTGACTTTC. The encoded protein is CASSLWGNVLTF.

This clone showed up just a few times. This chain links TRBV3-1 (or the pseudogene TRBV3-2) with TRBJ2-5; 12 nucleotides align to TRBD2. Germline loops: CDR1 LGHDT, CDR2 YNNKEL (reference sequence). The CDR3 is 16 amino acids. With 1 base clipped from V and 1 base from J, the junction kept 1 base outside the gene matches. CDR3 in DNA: TGTGCCAGCAGCCAAGGACTAGCGGGGGCCCAAGAGACCCAGTACTTC. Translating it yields CASSQGLAGAQETQYF.

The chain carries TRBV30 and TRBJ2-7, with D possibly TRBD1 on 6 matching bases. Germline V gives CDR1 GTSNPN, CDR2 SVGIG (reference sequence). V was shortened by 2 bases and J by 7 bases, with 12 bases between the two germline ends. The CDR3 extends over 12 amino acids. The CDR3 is CAWSTGKREQYF. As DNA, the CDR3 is TGTGCCTGGAGTACAGGGAAGAGGGAGCAGTACTTC.

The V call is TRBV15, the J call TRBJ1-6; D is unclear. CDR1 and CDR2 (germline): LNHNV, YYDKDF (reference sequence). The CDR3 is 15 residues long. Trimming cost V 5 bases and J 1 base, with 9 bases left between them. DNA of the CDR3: TGTGCCACCAGCCCACGGAGATCCTATAATTCACCCCTCCACTTT. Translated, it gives CATSPRRSYNSPLHF.

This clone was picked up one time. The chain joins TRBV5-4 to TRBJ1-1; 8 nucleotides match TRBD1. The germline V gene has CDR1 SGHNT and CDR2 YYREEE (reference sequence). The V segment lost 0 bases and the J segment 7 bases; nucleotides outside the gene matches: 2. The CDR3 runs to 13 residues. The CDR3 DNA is TGTGCCAGCAGCTTGGGACAGGGGTTTGAAGCTTTCTTT. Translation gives CASSLGQGFEAFF.

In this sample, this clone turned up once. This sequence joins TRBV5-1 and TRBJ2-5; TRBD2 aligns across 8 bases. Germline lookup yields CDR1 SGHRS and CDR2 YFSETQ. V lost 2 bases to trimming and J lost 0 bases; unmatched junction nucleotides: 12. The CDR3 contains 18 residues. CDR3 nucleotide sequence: TGCGCCAGCAGCTTCAACAGTAATAGCGGGGCGTACCAAGAGACCCAGTACTTC. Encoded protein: CASSFNSNSGAYQETQYF.

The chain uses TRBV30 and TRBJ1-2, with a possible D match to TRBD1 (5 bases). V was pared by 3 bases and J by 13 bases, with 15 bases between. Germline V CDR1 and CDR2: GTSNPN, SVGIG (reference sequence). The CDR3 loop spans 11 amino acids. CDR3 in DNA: TGTGCCTGGAGCCATTACGGGGGGTTCACCTTC. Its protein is CAWSHYGGFTF.

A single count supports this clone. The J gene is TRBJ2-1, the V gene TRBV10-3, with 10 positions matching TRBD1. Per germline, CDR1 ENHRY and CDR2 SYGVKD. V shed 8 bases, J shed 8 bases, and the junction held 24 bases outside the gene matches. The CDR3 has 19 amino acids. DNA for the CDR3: TGTGCCATCGGCCCCTCAAAAAGGAAACCGGGACAGGGGCTCGATGAGCAGTTCTTC. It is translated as CAIGPSKRKPGQGLDEQFF.

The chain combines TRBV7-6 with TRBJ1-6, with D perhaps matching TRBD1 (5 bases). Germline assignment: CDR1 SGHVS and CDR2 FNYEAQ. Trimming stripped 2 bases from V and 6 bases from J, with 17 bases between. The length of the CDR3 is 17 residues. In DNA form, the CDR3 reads TGTGCCAGCAGCTTAACGTCCGGGACCGCAACTAATTCACCCCTCCACTTT. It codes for CASSLTSGTATNSPLHF.

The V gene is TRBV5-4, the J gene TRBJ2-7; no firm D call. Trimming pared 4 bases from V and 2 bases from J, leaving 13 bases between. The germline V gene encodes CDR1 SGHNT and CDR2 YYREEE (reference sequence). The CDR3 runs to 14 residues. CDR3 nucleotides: TGTGCCAGCAGCCGGTCAACCATCCCCTACGAGCAGTACTTC. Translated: CASSRSTIPYEQYF. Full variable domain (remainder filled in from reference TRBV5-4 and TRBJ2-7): ETGVTQSPTHLIKTRGQQVTLRCSSQSGHNTVSWYQQALGQGPQFIFQYYREEENGRGNFPPRFSGLQFPNYSSELNVNALELDDSALYLCASSRSTIPYEQYFGPGTRLTVT.

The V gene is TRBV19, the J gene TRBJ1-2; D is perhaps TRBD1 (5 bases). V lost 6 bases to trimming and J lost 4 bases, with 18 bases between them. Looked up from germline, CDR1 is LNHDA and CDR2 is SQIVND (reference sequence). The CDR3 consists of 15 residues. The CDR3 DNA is TGTGCCAGTAGCATGAGGGGAGAGGGCCTCTATGGCTACACCTTC. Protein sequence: CASSMRGEGLYGYTF. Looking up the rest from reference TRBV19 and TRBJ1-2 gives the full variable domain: DGGITQSPKYLFRKEGQNVTLSCEQNLNHDAMYWYRQDPGQGLRLIYYSQIVNDFQKGDIAEGYSVSREKKESFPLTVTSAQKNPTAFYLCASSMRGEGLYGYTFGSGTRLTVV.

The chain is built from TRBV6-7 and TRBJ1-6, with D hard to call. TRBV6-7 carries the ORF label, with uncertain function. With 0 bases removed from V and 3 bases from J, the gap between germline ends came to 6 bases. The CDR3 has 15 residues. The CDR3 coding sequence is TGTGCCAGCAGTTACTCCTATTACTATAATTCACCCCTCCACTTT. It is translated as CASSYSYYYNSPLHF.

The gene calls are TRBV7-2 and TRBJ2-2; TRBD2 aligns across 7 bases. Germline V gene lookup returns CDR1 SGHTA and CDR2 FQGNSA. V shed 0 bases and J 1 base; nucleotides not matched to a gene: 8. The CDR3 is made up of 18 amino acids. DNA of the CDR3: TGTGCCAGCAGCTTAGCGTGGGGGAGGGGAGGGAACACCGGGGAGCTGTTTTTT. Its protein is CASSLAWGRGGNTGELFF.

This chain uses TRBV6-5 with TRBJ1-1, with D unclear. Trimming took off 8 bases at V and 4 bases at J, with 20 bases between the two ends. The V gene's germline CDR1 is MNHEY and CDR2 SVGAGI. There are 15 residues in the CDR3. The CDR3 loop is CASLPPVGSSTEAFF. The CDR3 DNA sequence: TGTGCCAGCCTACCCCCGGTCGGGAGCTCCACTGAAGCTTTCTTT.

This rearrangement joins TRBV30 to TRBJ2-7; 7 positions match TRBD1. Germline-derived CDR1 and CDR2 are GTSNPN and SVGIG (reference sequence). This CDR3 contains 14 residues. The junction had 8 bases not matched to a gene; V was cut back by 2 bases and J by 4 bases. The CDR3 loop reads CAWSPGQSNYEQYF. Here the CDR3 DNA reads TGTGCCTGGAGTCCGGGACAGTCTAATTACGAGCAGTACTTC.

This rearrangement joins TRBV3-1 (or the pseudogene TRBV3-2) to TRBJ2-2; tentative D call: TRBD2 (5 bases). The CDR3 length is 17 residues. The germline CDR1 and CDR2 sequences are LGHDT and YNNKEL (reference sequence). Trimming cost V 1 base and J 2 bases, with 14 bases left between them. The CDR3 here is CASSQVTGRKNTGELFF. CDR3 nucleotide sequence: TGTGCCAGCAGCCAAGTTACGGGGAGAAAAAACACCGGGGAGCTGTTTTTT.

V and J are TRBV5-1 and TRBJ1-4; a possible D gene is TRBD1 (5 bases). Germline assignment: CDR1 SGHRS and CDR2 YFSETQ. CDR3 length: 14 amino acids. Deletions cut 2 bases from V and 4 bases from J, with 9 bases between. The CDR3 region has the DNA TGCGCCAGCAGCTTTGGGGGGAGTAATGAAAAACTGTTTTTT. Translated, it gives CASSFGGSNEKLFF.

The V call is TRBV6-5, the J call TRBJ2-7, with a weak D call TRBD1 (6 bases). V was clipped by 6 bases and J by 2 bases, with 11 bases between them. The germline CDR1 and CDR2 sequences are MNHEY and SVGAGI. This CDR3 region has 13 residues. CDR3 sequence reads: CASSRGQPYEQYF. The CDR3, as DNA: TGTGCCAGCAGCAGAGGACAGCCCTACGAGCAGTACTTC.

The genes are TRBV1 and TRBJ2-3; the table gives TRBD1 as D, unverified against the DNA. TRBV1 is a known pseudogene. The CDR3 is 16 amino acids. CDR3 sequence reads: CTSSQDPDTLTDTQYF. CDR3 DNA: TGCACCAGCAGCCAAGATCCTGACACCCTCACAGATACGCAGTATTTT.

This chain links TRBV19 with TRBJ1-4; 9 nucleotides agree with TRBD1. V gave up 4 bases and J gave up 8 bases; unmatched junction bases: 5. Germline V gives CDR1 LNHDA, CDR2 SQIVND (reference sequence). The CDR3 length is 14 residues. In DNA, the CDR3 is TGTGCCAGTAGTACGGGGGACAGGGTAGAAAAACTGTTTTTT. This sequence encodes CASSTGDRVEKLFF.

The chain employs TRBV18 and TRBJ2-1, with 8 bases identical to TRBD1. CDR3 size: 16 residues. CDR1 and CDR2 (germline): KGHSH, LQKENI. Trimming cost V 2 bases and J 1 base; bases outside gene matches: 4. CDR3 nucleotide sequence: TGTGCCAGCTCACCAAACCAGGGGGCTTCCTACAATGAGCAGTTCTTC. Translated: CASSPNQGASYNEQFF.

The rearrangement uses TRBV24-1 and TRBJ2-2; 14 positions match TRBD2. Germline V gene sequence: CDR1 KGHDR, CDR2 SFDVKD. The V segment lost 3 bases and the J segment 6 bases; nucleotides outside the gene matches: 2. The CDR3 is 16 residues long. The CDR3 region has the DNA TGTGCCACCAGTGATCCGGGACTAGCGGGAGCCGGGGAGCTGTTTTTT. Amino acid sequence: CATSDPGLAGAGELFF.

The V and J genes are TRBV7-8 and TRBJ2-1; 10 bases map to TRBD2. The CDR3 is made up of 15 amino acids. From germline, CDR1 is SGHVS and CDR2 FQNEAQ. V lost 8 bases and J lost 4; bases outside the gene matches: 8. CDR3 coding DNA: TGTGCCAGCGCCGATGGACTAGCGGATTACAATGAGCAGTTCTTC. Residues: CASADGLADYNEQFF. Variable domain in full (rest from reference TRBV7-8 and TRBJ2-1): GAGVSQSPRYKVAKRGQDVALRCDPISGHVSLFWYQQALGQGPEFLTYFQNEAQLDKSGLPSDRFFAERPEGSVSTLKIQRTQQEDSAVYLCASADGLADYNEQFFGPGTRLTVL.

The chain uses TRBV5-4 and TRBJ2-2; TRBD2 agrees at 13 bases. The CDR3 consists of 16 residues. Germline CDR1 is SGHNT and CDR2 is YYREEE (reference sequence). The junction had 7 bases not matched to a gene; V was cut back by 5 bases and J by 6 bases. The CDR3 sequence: CASRQTLAGGPGELFF. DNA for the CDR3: TGTGCCAGCAGGCAGACACTAGCGGGAGGGCCCGGGGAGCTGTTTTTT.

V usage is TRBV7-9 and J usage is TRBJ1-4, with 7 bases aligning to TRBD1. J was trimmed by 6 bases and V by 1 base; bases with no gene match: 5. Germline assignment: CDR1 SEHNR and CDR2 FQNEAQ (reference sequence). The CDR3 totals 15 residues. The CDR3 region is CASSLGQGFDEKLFF. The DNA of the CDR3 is TGTGCCAGCAGCTTAGGACAGGGTTTTGATGAAAAACTGTTTTTT.

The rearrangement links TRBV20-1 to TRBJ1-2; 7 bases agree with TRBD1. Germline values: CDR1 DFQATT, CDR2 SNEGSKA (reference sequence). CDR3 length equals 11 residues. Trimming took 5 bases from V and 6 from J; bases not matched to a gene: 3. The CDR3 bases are TGCAGTGCTGGGACAGTCCATGGCTACACCTTC. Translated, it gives CSAGTVHGYTF.